The text below deals with one TCR beta chain. Its antigen remains unidentified. Per-nucleotide qualities are absent, and no much larger clonotype sits a single base away. The High Capacity cDNA Reverse Transcription Kit was used to reverse transcribe all of the isolated RNA, meaning that expressed TCRB transcripts were what got sequenced. Deep immunoSEQ sequencing was applied to naive, central memory and regulatory T cell samples, giving an average of roughly 3.5 million total reads per sample. Sorted cells were lysed in RLT buffer, and RNA was extracted using DNase-treated RNeasy Micro or Mini kits according to cell number. Each cell subset was processed on its own to prevent cross-contamination, while patient and healthy donor samples were processed together. Using the immunoSEQ multiplex PCR, TCRB sequences were amplified from cDNA into 87-bp fragments spanning the CDR3 region. The amplicons were sequenced using the Illumina HiSeq platform. The study's own analysis went as follows. Synthetic template baselines were used to correct PCR bias computationally, reads within Hamming distance 2 were collapsed together, and singletons that could not be merged were discarded. Reads were aligned against IMGT so that V, D and J genes, CDR3 length and insertions or deletions at six rearrangement sites could be assigned. Within each subset, clonotype counts were normalized to sorted cell number, after which true diversity and Gini coefficients were computed with the tcR R package. The overlap coefficient, calculated on TCRB nucleotide sequences, was used to measure repertoire sharing. Out-of-frame TCRB sequences from naive cells were analyzed to stand in for the pre-selection repertoire. What TCRdb holds here is the immuneACCESS table cut down to in-frame rearrangements. Part of the clones is not present; checked against another copy, under half of the missing clones reflect an unresolved V gene, and the others are unexplained. V and J calls and clone size are copied from that table; D and trimming were computed from the DNA. This sample comprises a few hundred thousand clones, about a tenth of them detected only once. The ten largest account for around 0.015% of the sample.

The data were obtained in a study of beta chain features in type 1 diabetes (dated by TCRdb to between 2018 and 2020). For the study in its entirety: No differences in mean age, gender distribution, total cell number or subset yield were found between patients and healthy donors. The study compared TCRB repertoires of sorted circulating CD4+ T cell subsets between recently diagnosed type 1 diabetes patients and matched healthy donors. Whereas all 30 or so donors provided naive and central memory subsets, regulatory and stem cell-like memory subsets were isolated from just 8 patients and roughly eight healthy donors. A total of 90 million to 140 million sorted cells were examined across all samples, and RNA yield correlated strongly with the number of cells per subset.

The CDR3 has 15 amino acids, counting the end cysteine and phenylalanine. Here the CDR3 DNA is all that survives: 45 bases in frame from base 1. CDR1 and CDR2 are drawn from the germline V gene: SGDLS, YYNGEE. V and J are truncated by 0 bases and 0 bases respectively, leaving an intervening sequence of 7 bases. What the study reported, not specific to this receptor: Sequencing cDNA rather than genomic DNA could over-represent highly expressing activated cells, although activation and CD3 levels did not differ between groups. Because the HLA sub-analyses included only small numbers of individuals, any influence of HLA type on TCRB rearrangement was left unresolved. Naive, central memory and regulatory TCRB repertoires appeared to be more similar among patients than among healthy donors. PCR might favor shorter templates, but patient and control samples were amplified and corrected together, so any skew would affect both groups equally. A moderate but significant shortening of TCRB CDR3 length was observed in type 1 diabetes patients in all four CD4+ subsets. At VDJ recombination sites, type 1 diabetes patients had fewer insertions and more deleted nucleotides, which implies abnormalities in thymic rearrangement.

Each donor gave one peripheral blood draw, about 110 mL on average, collected into heparinised tubes. A BD FACSAria II was used to sort naive, central memory, regulatory and stem cell-like memory CD4+ T cells with a panel that included CD45RO, CCR7, CD25, CD127, CD95 and CD27. All sorted populations exceeded 95% purity. PBMCs were isolated immediately by Lymphoprep density gradient centrifugation and stained directly without culture. So that batch effects would be minimized, each experiment stained and sorted samples in pairs, pairing one healthy donor with one patient. The sequence derives from a man aged 25-45 years with type 1 diabetes. Sequencing was carried out using naive CD4+ T cells from blood. The label giving this sample's cell subset or site can be read as: true naive CD4+ T cells. This receptor chain uses TRBV9 and TRBJ1-3; the D segment cannot be called with confidence. The DNA is as follows: TGTGCCAGCAGCGTAGGGTCGGTCTCTGGAAACACCATATATTTT. The encoded protein is CASSVGSVSGNTIYF.